This entry describes one TCR beta chain. The entry originates in a study of blood T cell repertoires in COVID-19. Across the whole study: The United States, Italy and Spain were the sources of the acute and convalescent COVID-19 samples. Nucleic acid was either cDNA or gDNA, and it came from T cells, B-cell-depleted T cells, or PBMCs.

Per the authors' pipeline: Estimated nucleated cell counts came from reference gene primer amplification. Assay: immunoSEQ multiplex PCR; the TCRdb copy retains only in-frame clones and omits some. The V and J calls and the clone size are those of that table, but D and trimming were determined from the DNA. The sample holds some 200,000 clones, about 88% seen once. Seattle patients were enrolled while actively infected and followed longitudinally. V lost 0 bases to trimming and J lost 2 bases; unmatched junction nucleotides: 5. This CDR3 contains 17 residues. Per germline, CDR1 MGHRA and CDR2 YSYEKL. Sequencing was done on a sample of peripheral blood. J is TRBJ2-1 and V is TRBV4-1, with 9 bases matching TRBD2. This receptor was obtained from a man over 45 with COVID-19, enrolled during active disease. The CDR3: CASSQDPASGAYNEQFF. In nucleotides, the CDR3 is TGCGCCAGCAGCCAAGATCCCGCTAGCGGGGCCTACAATGAGCAGTTCTTC.